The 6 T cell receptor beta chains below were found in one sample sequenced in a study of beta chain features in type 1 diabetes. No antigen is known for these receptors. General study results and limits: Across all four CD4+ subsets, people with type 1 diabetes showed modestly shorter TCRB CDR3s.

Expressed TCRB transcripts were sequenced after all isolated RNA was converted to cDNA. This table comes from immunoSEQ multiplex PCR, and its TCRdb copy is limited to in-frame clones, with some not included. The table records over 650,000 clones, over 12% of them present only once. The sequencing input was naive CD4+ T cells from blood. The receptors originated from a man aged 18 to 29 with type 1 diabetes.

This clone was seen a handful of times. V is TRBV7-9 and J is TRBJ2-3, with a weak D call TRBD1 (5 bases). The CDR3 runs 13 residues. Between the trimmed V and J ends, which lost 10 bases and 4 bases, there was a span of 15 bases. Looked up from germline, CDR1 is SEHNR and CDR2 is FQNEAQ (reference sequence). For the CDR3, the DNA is TGTGCCACTGACCGACAGCCCCCAGATACGCAGTATTTT. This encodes CATDRQPPDTQYF. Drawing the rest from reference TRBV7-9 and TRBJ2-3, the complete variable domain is DTGVSQNPRHKITKRGQNVTFRCDPISEHNRLYWYRQTLGQGPEFLTYFQNEAQLEKSRLLSDRFSAERPKGSFSTLEIQRTEQGDSAMYLCATDRQPPDTQYFGPGTRLTVL.

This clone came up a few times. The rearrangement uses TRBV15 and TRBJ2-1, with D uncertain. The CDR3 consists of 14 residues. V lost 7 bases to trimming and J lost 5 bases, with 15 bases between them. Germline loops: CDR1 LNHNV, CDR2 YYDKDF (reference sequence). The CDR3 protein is CATKQQSVNNEQFF. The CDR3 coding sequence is TGTGCCACCAAACAACAAAGCGTCAACAATGAGCAGTTCTTC.

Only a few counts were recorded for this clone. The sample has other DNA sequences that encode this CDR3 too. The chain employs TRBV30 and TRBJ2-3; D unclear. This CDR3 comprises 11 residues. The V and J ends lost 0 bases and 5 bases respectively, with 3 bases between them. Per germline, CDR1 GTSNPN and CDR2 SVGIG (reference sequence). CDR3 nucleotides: TGTGCCTGGAGTGTTGGAGATACGCAGTATTTT. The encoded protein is CAWSVGDTQYF.

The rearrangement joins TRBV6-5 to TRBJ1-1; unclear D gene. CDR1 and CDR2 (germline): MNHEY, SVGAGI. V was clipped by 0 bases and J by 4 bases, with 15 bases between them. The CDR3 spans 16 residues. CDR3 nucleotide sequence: TGTGCCAGCAGTTACTCAGGCCCGGCCCGGAGCACTGAAGCTTTCTTT. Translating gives CASSYSGPARSTEAFF.

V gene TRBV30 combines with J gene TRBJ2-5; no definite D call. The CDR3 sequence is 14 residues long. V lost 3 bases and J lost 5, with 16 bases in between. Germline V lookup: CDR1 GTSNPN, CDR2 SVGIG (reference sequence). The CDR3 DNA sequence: TGTGCCTGGAGCCTGGGCACGGTTAGGGAGACCCAGTACTTC. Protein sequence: CAWSLGTVRETQYF.

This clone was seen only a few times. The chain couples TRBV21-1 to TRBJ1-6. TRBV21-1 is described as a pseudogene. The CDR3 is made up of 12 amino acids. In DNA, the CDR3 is TGTGCCAGCAGCCCTGGGGATTCACCCCTCCACTTT. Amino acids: CASSPGDSPLHF.